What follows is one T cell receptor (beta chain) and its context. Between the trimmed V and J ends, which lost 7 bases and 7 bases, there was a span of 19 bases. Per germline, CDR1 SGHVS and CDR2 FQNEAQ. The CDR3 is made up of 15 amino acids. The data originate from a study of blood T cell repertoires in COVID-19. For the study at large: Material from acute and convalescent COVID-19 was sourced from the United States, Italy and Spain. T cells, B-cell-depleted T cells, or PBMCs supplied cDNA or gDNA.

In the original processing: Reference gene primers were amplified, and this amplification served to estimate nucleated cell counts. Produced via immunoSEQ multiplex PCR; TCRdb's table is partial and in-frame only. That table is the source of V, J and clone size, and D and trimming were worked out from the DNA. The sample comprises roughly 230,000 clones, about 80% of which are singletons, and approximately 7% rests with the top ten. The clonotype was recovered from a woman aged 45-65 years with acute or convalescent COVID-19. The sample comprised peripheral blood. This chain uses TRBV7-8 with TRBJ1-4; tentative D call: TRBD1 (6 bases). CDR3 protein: CASTTTGGLGEKLFF. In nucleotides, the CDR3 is TGTGCCAGCACCACCACCGGGGGGCTGGGTGAAAAACTGTTTTTT. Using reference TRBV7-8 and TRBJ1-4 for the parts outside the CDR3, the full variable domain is GAGVSQSPRYKVAKRGQDVALRCDPISGHVSLFWYQQALGQGPEFLTYFQNEAQLDKSGLPSDRFFAERPEGSVSTLKIQRTQQEDSAVYLCASTTTGGLGEKLFFGSGTQLSVL.